This T cell receptor beta chain was recorded in a study of T-cell reconstitution after alpha-beta-depleted transplantation in children. Study results and caveats: It was reported that alpha-beta T cells came from several hundred expanded graft clones (about two months after transplant). Once a year had passed after transplant, T-cell counts and diversity came mostly from newly produced T cells.

This clonotype turned up a few times. What it binds is not known. Germline V lookup: CDR1 SGHAT, CDR2 FQNNGV. The CDR3 length is 14 residues. The V segment lost 7 bases and the J segment 3 bases; nucleotides outside the gene matches: 3. Using unique molecular identifiers, the investigators prepared the TCRbeta library. One entry per CDR3 protein results from TCRdb running MiXCR on the PCR reads. This table holds roughly 200,000 distinct CDR3 sequences, around 9.9% found once. This rearrangement joins TRBV11-2 to TRBJ2-2; 9 positions agree with TRBD1. This TCR was sampled from a child less than two years old with acute myeloid leukemia, due to receive a stem cell transplant. Specimen: PBMCs, collected before TCRalphabeta/CD19-depleted stem cell transplant. The CDR3 is CASKQGADTGELFF. DNA of the CDR3: TGTGCCAGCAAACAGGGGGCGGACACCGGGGAGCTGTTTTTT. Based on the CDR3 plus reference TRBV11-2 and TRBJ2-2, the full variable domain is EAGVAQSPRYKIIEKRQSVAFWCNPISGHATLYWYQQILGQGPKLLIQFQNNGVVDDSQLPKDRFSAERLKGVDSTLKIQPAKLEDSAVYLCASKQGADTGELFFGEGSRLTVL.